This T cell receptor (beta chain) was observed in a study of shared clonotypes between healthy human individuals. Study results and limitations: In a handful of donors, roughly 5.2% of naive CD4 clonotypes appeared in common. Few donors limited the genetic and exposure-history diversity represented.

In regard to this clone: Its cognate antigen is unknown.

The assay was carried out at the deep level. In replicate PCRs of sorted subsets, approximately 210 ng DNA, approximately 30,000 T cell genomes, was used. This table comes from immunoSEQ multiplex PCR, and its TCRdb copy is limited to in-frame clones, with some not included. The table records some 650,000 clones, roughly 97% of them present only once. Trimming took off 4 bases at V and 5 bases at J, with 19 bases between the two ends. The CDR3 spans 15 residues. Germline loops: CDR1 SGDLS, CDR2 YYNGEE. This TCR derives from a woman in her twenties or thirties in good health. The V call is TRBV9, the J call TRBJ2-7; D may correspond to TRBD1 or TRBD2 (6 bases each). The sample taken for sequencing was naive CD4+ T cells sorted from blood. Subset: CD45RA+ positively selected. CDR3 bases: TGTGCCAGCAGCCCCGGGGGCGGAGGCCCCCACGAGCAGTACTTC. Amino acids: CASSPGGGGPHEQYF.